The present TCR beta chain was sequenced within a study of CD8+CD57+ T cells in acquired aplastic anemia. Patients chosen for sequencing had shown CD8+CD57+ cell expansion by flow cytometry. Researchers used genomic DNA as the template to profile TCR beta VDJ and CDR3. MiXCR was run by TCRdb on the reads, yielding one entry per CDR3 protein. The table has tens of thousands of distinct CDR3 sequences, about 70% seen once. The sequencing sample was made of sorted CD4+, CD8+, or CD8+CD57+ T cells (not recorded which) from PBMCs. The TCR was taken from a human donor with aplastic anemia.

This CDR3 reads CASSFRKNTEAFF. The DNA for the CDR3 is TGTGCCAGCAGCTTCCGGAAGAACACTGAAGCTTTCTTT. This chain joins TRBV7-3 and TRBJ1-1; D is unresolved. Trimming took 3 bases from V and 1 from J, leaving 6 bases between them. The CDR3 has 13 amino acids. Germline CDR1 is SGHTA and CDR2 is FQGTGA. Using reference TRBV7-3 and TRBJ1-1 for the parts outside the CDR3, the full variable domain is GAGVSQTPSNKVTEKGKYVELRCDPISGHTALYWYRQSLGQGPEFLIYFQGTGAADDSGLPNDRFFAVRPEGSVSTLKIQRTERGDSAVYLCASSFRKNTEAFFGQGTRLTVV.